This record covers a single T cell receptor (beta chain). Germline V gene lookup returns CDR1 KGHSH and CDR2 LQKENI. The CDR3 consists of 18 residues. Trimming at V came to 0 bases and at J to 4 bases, leaving 10 bases not matched to a gene. This entry comes from a study of blood T cell repertoires in COVID-19. Profiled with immunoSEQ multiplex PCR; TCRdb holds only in-frame clones, not every one. The data show under 300,000 clones, around 89% seen once. This clonotype originated in a man aged 40-49 years who had recovered from COVID-19. Sequenced: PBMCs or T cells enriched from blood (not recorded which). This chain connects TRBV18 to TRBJ1-4; 8 nucleotides agree with TRBD1. The CDR3 region has the DNA TGTGCCAGCTCACCACCCGGGACAGGAGTTACGATTAATGAAAAACTGTTTTTT. As protein: CASSPPGTGVTINEKLFF.